This T cell receptor (beta chain) is drawn from a study of blood T cell repertoires in COVID-19. Looking at the study overall: Samples came from the United States, Italy and Spain, spanning acute and convalescent COVID-19.

The study recruited people aged roughly 18 to 95 years across 20 to 30 US areas. Two negative PCRs, clearance, or symptom resolution had been documented for recovered Cohort 3 donors. Original analysis: Reference gene primer amplification yielded estimated nucleated cell counts. Assay: immunoSEQ multiplex PCR; the TCRdb copy retains only in-frame clones and omits some. V and J calls and clone size are as listed in that table; D and trimming were resolved from the DNA. The sample holds around 250,000 clones, around 80% seen once. The origin of this receptor is a man in his forties or fifties who had recovered from COVID-19. The sample comprised PBMCs or T cells enriched from blood (not recorded which).

The CDR3 reads CASRETGRTYEQYF. CDR3 DNA sequence: TGTGCCAGCAGAGAGACAGGGAGGACCTACGAGCAGTACTTC. This chain uses TRBV28 with TRBJ2-7; tentatively, D is TRBD1 (7 bases). V was cut by 6 bases and J by 2 bases, with 14 bases left in between. The CDR3 is 14 residues long. Looked up from germline, CDR1 is MDHEN and CDR2 is SYDVKM.